What follows are 31 T cell receptor beta chains derived from one specimen sequenced in a study of T cells in Graves' hyperthyroidism and ophthalmopathy (dated by TCRdb to about 2019). The library was prepared using multiplex PCR. The sequencing machine was an Illumina HiSeq 2000. The TCR beta CDR3 regions were amplified from the RNA transcripts. For the first round of RT-PCR on the TCR CDR3, the HTBI primer set was used together with the Qiagen OneStep RT-PCR kit. Clones were called with MiXCR by TCRdb after fastp trimmed the public reads at Q25, and only in-frame beta chains were retained. Each entry merges the rows of one CDR3 protein and shows their most common DNA and genes. The sample table contains 690,000 or so distinct CDR3 sequences; only one count was recorded for around 20% of them. The ten biggest clones cover roughly a sixth of the sample. Sequenced input: blood. The receptors stem from a woman in her 50s with Graves' hyperthyroidism that later progressed to Graves' ophthalmopathy.

This clonotype was seen only a few times. This chain links TRBV14 with TRBJ2-1; perhaps TRBD1 as D (5 bases). V lost 3 bases and J 2 bases, leaving 11 bases between the germline ends. Per germline, CDR1 SGHDN and CDR2 FVKESK. This CDR3 comprises 15 residues. The DNA for the CDR3 is TGTGCCAGCAGCCACCCTGGGGCCCCCTACAATGAGCAGTTCTTC. It specifies CASSHPGAPYNEQFF.

This clonotype showed up many times. This sequence joins TRBV30 and TRBJ1-1, with D perhaps matching TRBD1 (6 bases). Trimming took off 1 base at V and 11 bases at J, with 11 bases between the two ends. CDR1 and CDR2 from the germline V gene are GTSNPN and SVGIG (reference sequence). CDR3 length equals 11 residues. The CDR3 here is CAWSAGGAAFF. The CDR3 bases are TGTGCCTGGAGTGCTGGGGGCGCGGCTTTCTTT.

This clonotype appeared a few times. This chain uses TRBV6-1 with TRBJ2-7; 8 bases are a match to TRBD1. The CDR3 is made up of 12 amino acids. Germline values: CDR1 MNHNS, CDR2 SASEGT. The V segment lost 7 bases and the J segment 6 bases; nucleotides outside the gene matches: 5. The CDR3 region is CASTKTGAEQYF. CDR3 sequence (DNA): TGTGCCAGCACCAAGACAGGGGCCGAGCAGTACTTC.

In its sample, this clonotype was seen many times. V usage is TRBV20-1 and J usage is TRBJ1-1; TRBD1 might be the D (5 bases). Germline V gives CDR1 DFQATT, CDR2 SNEGSKA (reference sequence). The CDR3 spans 13 residues. V lost 8 bases and J 4 bases, leaving 17 bases between the germline ends. DNA for the CDR3: TGCAGTAAGACCTGGGGCGAGGGCACTGAAGCTTTCTTT. Translation: CSKTWGEGTEAFF.

This clonotype was seen many times. The chain has TRBV11-2 and TRBJ2-4, with D unresolved. The CDR3 is 15 residues long. Trimming shortened V by 2 bases and J by 8 bases, and 16 bases separated the two germline ends. Germline V gene data show CDR1 as SGHAT and CDR2 as FQNNGV. The CDR3 is CASSLNGHLGHIQYF. The CDR3 DNA is TGTGCCAGCAGCTTAAACGGGCACCTAGGGCACATTCAGTACTTC.

This clonotype appeared many times. The chain has TRBV2 and TRBJ1-5; 10 nucleotides line up with TRBD1. With 4 bases clipped from V and 4 bases from J, the junction kept 4 bases outside the gene matches. The germline gives CDR1 SNHLY, CDR2 FYNNEI. The CDR3 is 15 amino acids. CDR3 sequence reads: CASSGGTGANQPQHF. The CDR3 DNA follows: TGTGCCAGCAGTGGCGGGACAGGGGCGAATCAGCCCCAGCATTTT.

This clonotype has a handful of counts. This chain uses TRBV5-5 with TRBJ1-3; 9 nucleotides align to TRBD1. The germline V gene has CDR1 SGHKS and CDR2 YYEKEE (reference sequence). This CDR3 is 19 amino acids long. Losses at the gene ends were 0 bases for V and 4 bases for J; bases not matched to a gene: 14. The CDR3 spells CASSLGGGQGTSSGNTIYF. The CDR3 DNA sequence: TGTGCCAGCAGCTTGGGAGGGGGACAGGGCACAAGTTCGGGAAACACCATATATTTT.

This rearrangement joins TRBV10-2 to TRBJ1-2; D might be TRBD1 (6 bases). The V gene lost 5 bases and the J gene lost 8 bases, with 18 bases spanning the gap. The CDR3 contains 14 residues. The germline V gene encodes CDR1 WSHSY and CDR2 SAAADI. This CDR3 is CASSSRGTSEGYTF. CDR3 DNA sequence: TGCGCCAGCAGTTCCAGGGGAACAAGCGAGGGCTACACCTTC.

This clonotype was counted ten times or more. The chain uses TRBV15 and TRBJ1-3; TRBD1 matches 7 bases. V shed 2 bases, J shed 0 bases, and the junction held 13 bases outside the gene matches. Germline V lookup: CDR1 LNHNV, CDR2 YYDKDF (reference sequence). The CDR3 is made up of 19 amino acids. CDR3 DNA: TGTGCCACCAGCAGACGGGACAGTGCCTTGGGGCTCTCTGGAAACACCATATATTTT. It yields the protein CATSRRDSALGLSGNTIYF.

This chain connects TRBV9 to TRBJ2-1; tentatively, D is TRBD1 or TRBD2 (5 bases each). The CDR3 extends over 15 amino acids. Trimming removed 0 bases at V and 3 bases at J, with 10 bases between. From germline, CDR1 is SGDLS and CDR2 YYNGEE. This CDR3 is CASSVATGGYNEQFF. The CDR3 coding sequence is TGTGCCAGCAGCGTAGCTACTGGGGGCTACAATGAGCAGTTCTTC.

The table lists this clonotype with many counts. CDR3 sequence reads: CASSQNRGRNEKLFF. CDR3 coding DNA: TGCGCCAGCAGCCAGAACAGGGGGCGGAATGAAAAACTGTTTTTT. The V call is TRBV5-1, the J call TRBJ1-4, with 9 bases matching TRBD1. The CDR3 loop spans 15 amino acids. The germline V gene encodes CDR1 SGHRS and CDR2 YFSETQ. The V and J ends lost 4 bases and 5 bases, in that order; junction bases with no gene match: 6.

The chain is built from TRBV5-6 and TRBJ1-6, with D hard to call. From germline, CDR1 is SGHDT and CDR2 YYEEEE. V dropped 2 bases and J dropped 5 bases, with 14 bases sitting between them. CDR3 length: 16 amino acids. CDR3 loop: CASSFGRLQNNSPLHF. The CDR3 bases are TGTGCCAGCAGCTTTGGCCGGTTACAGAATAATTCACCCCTCCACTTT. The full variable domain, with the rest looked up from reference TRBV5-6 and TRBJ1-6, is DAGVTQSPTHLIKTRGQQVTLRCSPKSGHDTVSWYQQALGQGPQFIFQYYEEEERQRGNFPDRFSGHQFPNYSSELNVNALLLGDSALYLCASSFGRLQNNSPLHFGNGTRLTVT.

This clonotype was counted many times. The CDR3 DNA reads TGCAGTGCTAGGGCCCTCTCGGCCAATTCACCCCTCCACTTT. Translation: CSARALSANSPLHF. J is TRBJ1-6 and V is TRBV20-1; no definite D call. Trimming shortened V by 3 bases and J by 7 bases, and 13 bases separated the two germline ends. This CDR3 is 14 amino acids long. CDR1 and CDR2 (germline): DFQATT, SNEGSKA (reference sequence).

This clonotype was detected only a few times. This chain connects TRBV19 to TRBJ1-1; TRBD1 is a possible D gene (5 bases). This CDR3 comprises 14 residues. Germline lookup yields CDR1 LNHDA and CDR2 SQIVND (reference sequence). V was cut by 1 base and J by 6 bases, with 12 bases left in between. The CDR3 is CASSIGQGLSEAFF. The CDR3 DNA reads as TGTGCCAGTAGTATAGGCCAGGGATTATCTGAAGCTTTCTTT.

This clonotype was found many times. A read error may account for a junction end that differs from germline. The CDR3, as DNA: TGTGCCAACAGCCAAAGATCCGACGGGTACTATGGCTACACCTTC. Residues: CANSQRSDGYYGYTF. This chain joins TRBV3-1 and TRBJ1-2, with D unresolved. Germline V CDR1 and CDR2: LGHDT, YNNKEL (reference sequence). This CDR3 has 15 residues.

The chain has TRBV6-1 and TRBJ1-6, with 9 bases aligning to TRBD1. CDR1 is MNHNS and CDR2 is SASEGT in the germline V gene. This CDR3 region has 18 residues. V lost 4 bases to trimming and J lost 1 base; unmatched junction nucleotides: 8. CDR3 loop: CASSAGTGIGSYNSPLHF. CDR3 DNA: TGTGCCAGCAGTGCCGGGACAGGGATTGGATCCTATAATTCACCCCTCCACTTT.

This clonotype was counted many times. The V call is TRBV24-1, the J call TRBJ2-2; the D call may be TRBD1 or TRBD2 (6 bases each). This CDR3 has 16 residues. V shed 3 bases and J shed 2 bases, with 12 bases lying between them. CDR1 KGHDR and CDR2 SFDVKD come from the germline V gene. Here the CDR3 DNA reads TGTGCCACCAGTGATATTGAGGGGGGAAACACCGGGGAGCTGTTTTTT. Its translation: CATSDIEGGNTGELFF.

This clonotype was recorded a few times. The V and J genes are TRBV20-1 and TRBJ1-2; D possibly corresponds to TRBD1 (6 bases). Germline CDR1 DFQATT, CDR2 SNEGSKA (reference sequence). V lost 0 bases and J lost 5, with 13 bases in between. This CDR3 has 14 amino acids. The DNA for the CDR3 is TGCAGTGCTAGAGACTTTAACAGGGAATATGGCTACACCTTC. It yields the protein CSARDFNREYGYTF.

The CDR3 loop is CASSMGQSYNEQFF. In nucleotides, the CDR3 is TGTGCCAGCAGTATGGGACAGTCCTACAATGAGCAGTTCTTC. The V gene is TRBV6-2 or TRBV6-3, the J gene TRBJ2-1, with 7 bases lining up with TRBD1. The V gene end was trimmed by 5 bases and the J gene end by 1 base; junction bases not matched to a gene: 2. In germline, CDR1 is MNHEY, CDR2 SVGEGT. This CDR3 is 14 amino acids long.

There are a few counts of this clonotype. This rearrangement joins TRBV9 to TRBJ2-5; D perhaps matches TRBD1 (6 bases). The CDR3 is 15 residues long. The V gene lost 3 bases and the J gene lost 0 bases, with 12 bases spanning the gap. Germline CDR1 SGDLS, CDR2 YYNGEE. CDR3 in DNA: TGTGCCAGCAGCGGCCTCGACAGGAACCAAGAGACCCAGTACTTC. Protein product: CASSGLDRNQETQYF.

This clonotype was seen many times. The chain combines TRBV11-2 with TRBJ2-3; TRBD1 matches 7 bases. V was pared by 5 bases and J by 4 bases, with 6 bases of the junction left unmatched. The CDR3 has 14 amino acids. CDR1 is SGHAT and CDR2 is FQNNGV in the germline V gene. The CDR3 sequence is CASSQQGSPDTQYF. In DNA, the CDR3 is TGTGCCAGCAGCCAACAGGGGTCCCCAGATACGCAGTATTTT.

This clonotype was counted at least ten times. V gene TRBV3-1 combines with J gene TRBJ2-3, with no clear D. V lost 3 bases and J 4 bases, leaving 11 bases between the germline ends. Germline CDR1 is LGHDT and CDR2 is YNNKEL (reference sequence). This CDR3 has 14 amino acids. Written as DNA, the CDR3 is TGTGCCAGCAGCCATGTAACTGGCCCAGATACGCAGTATTTT. This translates into CASSHVTGPDTQYF.

This clonotype was seen at least ten times. The CDR3 region is CSALRYGGPQETQYF. DNA of the CDR3: TGCAGTGCTTTACGATACGGGGGGCCCCAAGAGACCCAGTACTTC. The chain has TRBV20-1 and TRBJ2-5, with TRBD2 as a possible D gene (7 bases). V lost 5 bases and J lost 1, with 17 bases in between. CDR1 and CDR2 from the germline V gene are DFQATT and SNEGSKA (reference sequence). This CDR3 region has 15 residues.

This chain uses TRBV5-1 with TRBJ2-4; 7 nucleotides match TRBD1. V lost 2 bases to trimming and J lost 1 base; unmatched junction nucleotides: 6. The CDR3 sequence is 16 residues long. CDR1 is SGHRS, CDR2 YFSETQ, per germline. The CDR3 spells CASSFYQGVAKNIQYF. CDR3 DNA sequence: TGCGCCAGCAGCTTTTATCAGGGGGTCGCCAAAAACATTCAGTACTTC.

This clonotype was seen only a few times. The chain joins TRBV6-1 to TRBJ2-5, with TRBD1 identical over 7 bases. The CDR3 sequence is 14 residues long. Looked up from germline, CDR1 is MNHNS and CDR2 is SASEGT. V was clipped by 4 bases and J by 2 bases; unmatched bases: 4. CDR3 nucleotides: TGTGCCAGCAGTGTCACAGGGGTACAAGAGACCCAGTACTTC. It codes for CASSVTGVQETQYF.

This sequence joins TRBV2 and TRBJ2-7, with TRBD2 identical over 8 bases. V shed 10 bases, J shed 6 bases, and the junction held 23 bases outside the gene matches. Germline values: CDR1 SNHLY, CDR2 FYNNEI. This CDR3 has 17 residues. The CDR3 DNA reads as TGTGCCACCGACCCAGCAAACTCCGGGACTAGGATCTCCGAGCAGTACTTC. It codes for CATDPANSGTRISEQYF.

This clonotype showed up just a few times. CDR3 loop: CASSHGGNYEQYF. The CDR3 DNA sequence: TGTGCCAGCAGCCACGGGGGGAACTACGAGCAGTACTTC. The chain combines TRBV27 with TRBJ2-7; 7 nucleotides agree with TRBD2. The CDR3 length is 13 residues. The ends lost 6 bases at V and 3 bases at J; junction bases unmatched: 5. The germline CDR1 and CDR2 sequences are MNHEY and SMNVEV (reference sequence).

This sequence joins TRBV3-1 and TRBJ1-3; D unclear. The CDR3 is made up of 15 amino acids. The germline V gene has CDR1 LGHDT and CDR2 YNNKEL (reference sequence). V was clipped by 6 bases and J by 0 bases, with 12 bases between them. The CDR3, as DNA: TGTGCCAGCAGACCCGGGGATCTCTCTGGAAACACCATATATTTT. Its protein product is CASRPGDLSGNTIYF.

The table lists this clonotype with a few counts. The V call is TRBV5-1, the J call TRBJ1-1; weak D call: TRBD1 (5 bases). Per the germline V gene, CDR1 is SGHRS and CDR2 is YFSETQ. CDR3 size: 15 residues. Trimming cost V 0 bases and J 4 bases, with 13 bases left between them. The CDR3 DNA follows: TGCGCCAGCAGCTTGGGTGAGGGGCAGGGCACTGAAGCTTTCTTT. This encodes CASSLGEGQGTEAFF.

This clonotype was counted between two and nine times. J is TRBJ2-1 and V is TRBV7-3; tentative D call: TRBD2 (7 bases). The CDR3 extends over 14 amino acids. The germline V gene encodes CDR1 SGHTA and CDR2 FQGTGA. V lost 0 bases and J 8 bases, leaving 11 bases between the germline ends. CDR3 nucleotide sequence: TGTGCCAGCAGCTTAACGGGGGGGCGGGATGAGCAGTTCTTC. This translates into CASSLTGGRDEQFF.

This clonotype was detected ten times or more. The chain carries TRBV5-1 and TRBJ2-7; D is unresolved. The V end was cut by 4 bases, the J end by 2 bases, with 16 bases between. The V gene's germline CDR1 is SGHRS and CDR2 YFSETQ. This CDR3 is 15 amino acids long. The CDR3 region is CASSLSGPPTYEQYF. Here the CDR3 DNA reads TGCGCCAGCAGCCTATCTGGGCCCCCAACCTACGAGCAGTACTTC.